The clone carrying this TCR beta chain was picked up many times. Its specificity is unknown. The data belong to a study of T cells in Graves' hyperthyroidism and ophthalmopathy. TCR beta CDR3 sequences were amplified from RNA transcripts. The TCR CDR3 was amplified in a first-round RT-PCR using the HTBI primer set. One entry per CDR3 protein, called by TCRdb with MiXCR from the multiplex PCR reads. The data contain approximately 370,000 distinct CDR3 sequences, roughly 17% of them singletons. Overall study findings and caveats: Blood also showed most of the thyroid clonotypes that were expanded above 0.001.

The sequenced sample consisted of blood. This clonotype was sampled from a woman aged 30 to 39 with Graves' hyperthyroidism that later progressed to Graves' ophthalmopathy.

The CDR3 nucleotides read TGTGCCAGCACTCCGGGTAGCAATCAGCCCCAGCATTTT. This translates into CASTPGSNQPQHF. This chain links TRBV2 with TRBJ1-5; no clear D gene. V was trimmed by 7 bases and J by 0 bases, leaving 7 bases between them. Germline V gene lookup returns CDR1 SNHLY and CDR2 FYNNEI. This CDR3 has 13 residues.